The rows below give T cell receptor beta chains drawn from one sample of a study of metastatic and nonmetastatic thyroid tumors. TCRdb called clones again from the PCR reads with MiXCR. Of 15,000 or so clones in the sample, about 31% were seen once. Material: tumor tissue. The receptors stem from a male donor with papillary thyroid cancer or a benign thyroid nodule (not recorded which). Some clones in this sample may be carry-over from other donors' samples. The CDR3 runs from the conserved cysteine through the conserved F or W. D genes are given only for firm matches. Rows give clone size only sometimes, using once, few, many, or a class for an expanded clone.

d_gene: .; v_gene: TRBV9; abundance: many; len: 13; j_gene: TRBJ2-5; CDR3nt: TGTGCCAGCAGCACCGAGACCCTGGAGACCCAGTACTTC; CDR3aa: CASSTETLETQYF
d_gene: .; v_gene: TRBV2; abundance: few; len: 11; j_gene: TRBJ1-1; CDR3nt: TGTGCCAGCAGTACAGGGTTTGGAGCTTTCTTT; CDR3aa: CASSTGFGAFF
d_gene: .; v_gene: TRBV6-1; abundance: many; len: 15; j_gene: TRBJ1-1; CDR3nt: TGTGCCAGCAGTCCAGGGAGTCGGACGTTCACTGAAGCTTTCTTT; CDR3aa: CASSPGSRTFTEAFF
d_gene: .; v_gene: TRBV7-6; abundance: .; len: 17; j_gene: TRBJ2-3; CDR3nt: TGTGCCAGCAGCCCCACAGGGTCCTCCACTAGCACAGATACGCAGTATTTT; CDR3aa: CASSPTGSSTSTDTQYF
d_gene: .; v_gene: TRBV12-3/TRBV12-4; abundance: .; len: 13; j_gene: TRBJ1-2; CDR3nt: TGTGCCAGCAGTTTAGGGGGGTATAGTGGCTACACCTTC; CDR3aa: CASSLGGYSGYTF
d_gene: .; v_gene: TRBV5-1; abundance: medium-sized; len: 14; j_gene: TRBJ1-1; CDR3nt: TGCGCCAGCAGCTTGGGCAGGGTAAACACTGAAGCTTTCTTT; CDR3aa: CASSLGRVNTEAFF
d_gene: .; v_gene: TRBV6-2/TRBV6-3; abundance: few; len: 13; j_gene: TRBJ2-7; CDR3nt: TGTGCCAGCCGTAAAGACCTATTCGACGAGCAGTACTTC; CDR3aa: CASRKDLFDEQYF
d_gene: .; v_gene: TRBV20-1; abundance: many; len: 14; j_gene: TRBJ1-5; CDR3nt: TGCAGTGCTGCTACAGGGTTTCTATATCAGCCCCAGCATTTT; CDR3aa: CSAATGFLYQPQHF
d_gene: TRBD2; v_gene: TRBV5-1; abundance: .; len: 14; j_gene: TRBJ2-7; CDR3nt: TGCGCCAGCAGATCAAGAACCGGGAGGTCCGAGCAGTACTTC; CDR3aa: CASRSRTGRSEQYF
d_gene: .; v_gene: TRBV2; abundance: .; len: 15; j_gene: TRBJ2-1; CDR3nt: TGTGCCATCCAATGCGTGCAGGTGGCTTACAATGAGCAGTTCTTC; CDR3aa: CAIQCVQVAYNEQFF
d_gene: .; v_gene: TRBV28; abundance: many; len: 12; j_gene: TRBJ1-1; CDR3nt: TGTGCCAGCAGTTTAAGGGGGGTCGGGGCTTTCTTT; CDR3aa: CASSLRGVGAFF
d_gene: .; v_gene: TRBV20-1; abundance: medium-sized; len: 15; j_gene: TRBJ2-1; CDR3nt: TGCAGTGCTAGAGATTTGCGGGGAAAAAACAATGAGCAGTTCTTC; CDR3aa: CSARDLRGKNNEQFF
d_gene: .; v_gene: TRBV5-1; abundance: few; len: 15; j_gene: TRBJ1-5; CDR3nt: TGCGCCAGCAGCGAACAGGGTAATAGCAATCAGCCCCAGCATTTT; CDR3aa: CASSEQGNSNQPQHF
d_gene: .; v_gene: TRBV12-3/TRBV12-4; abundance: many; len: 15; j_gene: TRBJ2-2; CDR3nt: TGTGCCAGCAGTTTAAGGCAGGGGTACACCGGGGAGCTGTTTTTT; CDR3aa: CASSLRQGYTGELFF
d_gene: .; v_gene: TRBV28; abundance: many; len: 13; j_gene: TRBJ2-3; CDR3nt: TGTGCCAGCAGTTTGATGCTCACAGATACGCAGTATTTT; CDR3aa: CASSLMLTDTQYF
d_gene: .; v_gene: TRBV13; abundance: medium-sized; len: 15; j_gene: TRBJ1-1; CDR3nt: TGTGCCAGCAGGCCCCGGGGGGGGGTGAACACTGAAGCTTTCTTT; CDR3aa: CASRPRGGVNTEAFF
d_gene: .; v_gene: TRBV2; abundance: few; len: 15; j_gene: TRBJ1-2; CDR3nt: TGTGCCAGCAGTGAAGCGCGAGGCACTAACTATGGCTACACCTTC; CDR3aa: CASSEARGTNYGYTF
d_gene: TRBD1; v_gene: TRBV18; abundance: .; len: 19; j_gene: TRBJ2-6; CDR3nt: TGTGCCAGCTCACCGGAAGGACAGGGACACCCTTCTGGGGCCAACGTCCTGACTTTC; CDR3aa: CASSPEGQGHPSGANVLTF
d_gene: .; v_gene: TRBV2; abundance: .; len: 14; j_gene: TRBJ1-2; CDR3nt: TGTGCCAGCAGTGTTTCGACAACAAACTATGGCTACACCTTC; CDR3aa: CASSVSTTNYGYTF
d_gene: TRBD1; v_gene: TRBV18; abundance: many; len: 14; j_gene: TRBJ2-5; CDR3nt: TGTGCCAGCTCACCAACACAGGGGGCCCAGACCCAGTACTTC; CDR3aa: CASSPTQGAQTQYF
d_gene: .; v_gene: TRBV27; abundance: many; len: 13; j_gene: TRBJ2-3; CDR3nt: TGTGCCAGCACGACTATAGACACAGATACGCAGTATTTT; CDR3aa: CASTTIDTDTQYF
d_gene: TRBD2; v_gene: TRBV19; abundance: many; len: 13; j_gene: TRBJ2-3; CDR3nt: TGTGCCAGTAGCGGGGGGGCCCCAGATACGCAGTATTTT; CDR3aa: CASSGGAPDTQYF
d_gene: TRBD1; v_gene: TRBV28; abundance: .; len: 13; j_gene: TRBJ2-7; CDR3nt: TGTGCCAGCAGTGTCAGACAGGGCTACGAGCAGTACTTC; CDR3aa: CASSVRQGYEQYF
d_gene: .; v_gene: TRBV5-1; abundance: many; len: 14; j_gene: TRBJ1-2; CDR3nt: TGCGCCAGCAGCTTGGGGGACAACCTATATGGCTACACCTTC; CDR3aa: CASSLGDNLYGYTF
d_gene: .; v_gene: TRBV28; abundance: few; len: 13; j_gene: TRBJ2-7; CDR3nt: TGTGCCAGCAGACCAGGACGGGATTACGAGCAGTACTTC; CDR3aa: CASRPGRDYEQYF
d_gene: .; v_gene: TRBV27; abundance: .; len: 15; j_gene: TRBJ2-1; CDR3nt: TGTGCCAGCAGTGTCGGCGGGACACCTTACAATGAGCAGTTCTTC; CDR3aa: CASSVGGTPYNEQFF
d_gene: TRBD1; v_gene: TRBV2; abundance: .; len: 14; j_gene: TRBJ2-7; CDR3nt: TGTGCCAGCAGTGGGGGACAGGGGGGCGGAGAGCAGTACTTC; CDR3aa: CASSGGQGGGEQYF
d_gene: .; v_gene: TRBV12-3/TRBV12-4; abundance: few; len: 11; j_gene: TRBJ2-7; CDR3nt: TGTGCCAGCAGTTTCGGGGACGAGCAGTACTTC; CDR3aa: CASSFGDEQYF
d_gene: .; v_gene: TRBV28; abundance: .; len: 13; j_gene: TRBJ2-7; CDR3nt: TGTGCCAGCACCACGGACAGATACTACGAGCAGTACTTC; CDR3aa: CASTTDRYYEQYF
d_gene: TRBD2; v_gene: TRBV20-1; abundance: once; len: 14; j_gene: TRBJ2-1; CDR3nt: TGCAGTGCTAGGCTAGCGGGTTATCCCCATGAGCAGTTCTTC; CDR3aa: CSARLAGYPHEQFF
d_gene: .; v_gene: TRBV2; abundance: .; len: 11; j_gene: TRBJ1-2; CDR3nt: TGTGCAAGCAGGAACACGAATGGCTACACCTTC; CDR3aa: CASRNTNGYTF